This is a list of T cell receptor beta chains from one sample in a study of post-analysis software for immune sequencing data. TCRdb re-called the PCR reads through MiXCR, storing one row per CDR3 protein. This table holds roughly 400,000 distinct CDR3 sequences, over 30% found once. The specimen was blood. These receptors came from a girl aged 2 to 10 with multiple sclerosis. The CDR3 runs from the conserved cysteine through the conserved F or W. A D gene is named only where the DNA matches it firmly. Size is omitted from some rows. Given values are once, few, many or a class for expanded clones.

J gene: TRBJ2-3; V gene: TRBV10-3; D gene: TRBD2; clone size: few; CDR3 DNA: TGTGCCATCACCCCTAGCGGGGGGGCCAGAGATACGCAGTATTTT; CDR3 protein: CAITPSGGARDTQYF
J gene: TRBJ2-7; V gene: TRBV9; D gene: NA; clone size: NA; CDR3 DNA: TGTGCCAGCAGCGTAGGAAGGGGCGAGCAGTACTTC; CDR3 protein: CASSVGRGEQYF
J gene: TRBJ2-7; V gene: TRBV9; D gene: NA; clone size: few; CDR3 DNA: TGTGCCAGCAGCGGGGCAGGAGCCTCCTCCGAGCAGTACTTC; CDR3 protein: CASSGAGASSEQYF
J gene: TRBJ1-4; V gene: TRBV7-2; D gene: TRBD1; clone size: NA; CDR3 DNA: TGTGCCAGCAGCTTAAGGGACAGGGCCAGAGCAACTAATGAAAAACTGTTTTTT; CDR3 protein: CASSLRDRARATNEKLFF
J gene: TRBJ1-1; V gene: TRBV20-1; D gene: NA; clone size: NA; CDR3 DNA: TGCAGTGCACCGGTCTACCTTAACACCGAAGCTTTCTTT; CDR3 protein: CSAPVYLNTEAFF
J gene: TRBJ2-1; V gene: TRBV28; D gene: NA; clone size: few; CDR3 DNA: TGTGCCAGCAGTTTATTGACACTTTACAATGAGCAGTTCTTC; CDR3 protein: CASSLLTLYNEQFF
J gene: TRBJ2-5; V gene: TRBV6-4; D gene: NA; clone size: NA; CDR3 DNA: TGTGCCAGCAGTGACCCGTCAGGGGTGGGGAAAGAGACCCAGTACTTC; CDR3 protein: CASSDPSGVGKETQYF
J gene: TRBJ2-1; V gene: TRBV29-1; D gene: NA; clone size: few; CDR3 DNA: TGCAGCGTGTCCGGGGGGACAAGCTCCTACAATGAGCAGTTCTTC; CDR3 protein: CSVSGGTSSYNEQFF
J gene: TRBJ2-1; V gene: TRBV20-1; D gene: NA; clone size: NA; CDR3 DNA: TGCAGTGTTAGGAGGGAGCAGTTCTTC; CDR3 protein: CSVRREQFF
J gene: TRBJ1-5; V gene: TRBV7-2; D gene: NA; clone size: NA; CDR3 DNA: TGTGCCAGCAGCTTATCCGGAACAGGGAGCAATCAGCCCCAGCATTTT; CDR3 protein: CASSLSGTGSNQPQHF